These T cell receptor beta chains were read from a single sample in a study of T cell repertoires in cytomegalovirus infection. One entry per CDR3 protein results from TCRdb running MiXCR on the reads. The repertoire consists of 150,000 or so distinct CDR3 sequences, with roughly a fifth occurring once and the leading ten covering more than 25%. Antigens of these TCRs are unknown. The sample in question was CD8+ T cells from cultured PBMCs, obtained from culture after CMV antigen stimulation. These receptors came from a human donor in good health (CMV status not recorded). Some clones in this sample may be carry-over from other donors' samples. CDR3s include the opening cysteine and the closing phenylalanine or tryptophan. A D gene is named only where the DNA matches it firmly. The size entry is marked missing in some rows and otherwise reads once, few, many or a size class.

TGTGCCAGCGGCTACGGCACTGAAGCTTTCTTT CASGYGTEAFF . TRBJ1-1 . TRBV27
TGTGCCAGCAGTCGTAACCAGGGGCGCCCCCACGAGCAGTACTTC CASSRNQGRPHEQYF . TRBJ2-7 . TRBV7-2
TGTGCCAGCGACGGGGGACAGGGCTCGATTCAGCCCCAGCATTTT CASDGGQGSIQPQHF TRBD1 TRBJ1-5 . TRBV6-2/TRBV6-3
TGCGCCAGCAGCCAAGATCTCACACAACACAATCAGCCCCAGCATTTT CASSQDLTQHNQPQHF . TRBJ1-5 few TRBV4-3
TGTGCCAGCAGCTTAGCGTACTGGGAAAACGATACGCAGTATTTT CASSLAYWENDTQYF . TRBJ2-3 . TRBV7-6
TGTGCCAGCAGCCCTACGATGGACATCCACGAGCAGTACTTC CASSPTMDIHEQYF . TRBJ2-7 few TRBV13
TGTGCCAGCAGCCAAGTCGGGACCGGCTTAGTTGAAGCTTTCTTT CASSQVGTGLVEAFF . TRBJ1-1 . TRBV7-2
TGTGCCAGCAGCCCGGGGGGGACAGGAGCCCAAGAGACCCAGTACTTC CASSPGGTGAQETQYF . TRBJ2-5 . TRBV11-2
TGTGCCAGCAGCCCGTCGGGGGCGGGTTATGATGGCTACACCTTC CASSPSGAGYDGYTF . TRBJ1-2 few TRBV7-2
TGTGCCAGCAGTTTGGGACGGAGAGTGAACACTGAAGCTTTCTTT CASSLGRRVNTEAFF . TRBJ1-1 . TRBV6-2/TRBV6-3
TGTGCCAGCATTCAAGGGGGACCGAACTATGGCTACACCTTC CASIQGGPNYGYTF . TRBJ1-2 . TRBV2
TGTGCCAGCAGCTTATTTAAAGGGGAATTTACCTCTGGGGCCAACGTCCTGACTTTC CASSLFKGEFTSGANVLTF . TRBJ2-6 few TRBV7-3
TGTGCCAGCAGCCCGGAGCGGGGGGGAAGAGATACGCAGTATTTT CASSPERGGRDTQYF TRBD2 TRBJ2-3 many TRBV7-8
TGTGCCAGCAGTTACGCGGCCCCCTACGAGCAGTACTTC CASSYAAPYEQYF . TRBJ2-7 few TRBV6-2/TRBV6-3
TGTGCCAGCAGCTTGCGGGGGGTCAATCAGCCCCAGCATTTT CASSLRGVNQPQHF . TRBJ1-5 . TRBV5-6
TGTGCCAGCAGCTGGCTGACATCCTACGAGCAGTACTTC CASSWLTSYEQYF . TRBJ2-7 few TRBV7-2
TGTGCCAGCAATCCGATAATGGGAGAGACCCAGTACTTC CASNPIMGETQYF . TRBJ2-5 . TRBV6-1
TGTGCCAGCAGCTTACCCAGCGGGGGCACAGATACGCAGTATTTT CASSLPSGGTDTQYF TRBD2 TRBJ2-3 few TRBV7-2
TGTGCCAGCAGCCCAACCAGGGTTATGAACACTGAAGCTTTCTTT CASSPTRVMNTEAFF . TRBJ1-1 few TRBV11-1
TGTGCCAGCAGTTACCTTCAAGAGACCCAGTACTTC CASSYLQETQYF . TRBJ2-5 few TRBV6-2/TRBV6-3
TGTGCCAGTAGTATCGAACGGAAGAATGAAAAACTGTTTTTT CASSIERKNEKLFF . TRBJ1-4 . TRBV19
TGCGCCAGCAGCCAAAGACAGGGGTCGCAGCCCCAGCATTTT CASSQRQGSQPQHF TRBD1 TRBJ1-5 . TRBV4-1
TGTGCCAGCAGCTTCTATACAGGGTTTGAAGCTTTCTTT CASSFYTGFEAFF . TRBJ1-1 . TRBV7-6
TGTGCCAGCAGCTTCGCCGGGACTAATGAAAAACTGTTTTTT CASSFAGTNEKLFF . TRBJ1-4 . TRBV7-8
TGTGCCAGCAGGGACGCTAGCTGGGAGCAGTACTTC CASRDASWEQYF . TRBJ2-7 . TRBV2
TGTGCCAGCAGCTTTGGACTAGCGGGGGGGACGGTTTATGGTGAGCAGTTCTTC CASSFGLAGGTVYGEQFF TRBD2 TRBJ2-1 few TRBV7-3
TGCAGTGCAAGGGGATCCCCCGGGAACACCATATATTTT CSARGSPGNTIYF . TRBJ1-3 many TRBV20-1
TGTGCCAGCAGTTTCGTTATGACAGGGAGGCCTGAAGCTTTCTTT CASSFVMTGRPEAFF TRBD1 TRBJ1-1 . TRBV12-3/TRBV12-4
TGTGCCAGCAGTGAAGCGCTTGGGCAGACGAGCTCCTACAATGAGCAGTTCTTC CASSEALGQTSSYNEQFF . TRBJ2-1 few TRBV2
TGTGCCAGCAGCTCGTACGGGGAGTGGACCTATGGCTACACCTTC CASSSYGEWTYGYTF . TRBJ1-2 few TRBV7-9
TGTGCCAGCAGTTACTCGAGCAATCAGCCCCAGCATTTT CASSYSSNQPQHF . TRBJ1-5 . TRBV6-6
TGTGCCAGCAGTGAACAGGGCGGTAATGAAAAACTGTTTTTT CASSEQGGNEKLFF . TRBJ1-4 . TRBV28
TGCGCCAGCAGCCAAGCTGGGCGAGAGACCCAGTACTTC CASSQAGRETQYF . TRBJ2-5 . TRBV4-1
TGTGCCAGCAGCCAAGACAGAAACACCATATATTTT CASSQDRNTIYF . TRBJ1-3 few TRBV14
TGTGCCAGCAGCTCCTCGAGGGACAGGGTTGCCGATGAGCAGTTCTTC CASSSSRDRVADEQFF TRBD1 TRBJ2-1 . TRBV7-6
TGTGCCAGCAGTGAAGGGGTGGTTGGCACAGATACGCAGTATTTT CASSEGVVGTDTQYF . TRBJ2-3 . TRBV25-1
TGTGCCAGCAGCTATAACAATGAGCAGTTCTTC CASSYNNEQFF . TRBJ2-1 many TRBV7-2
TGTGCCAGCAGCTTCCCAGGACAGGGCCCCTACAATGAGCAGTTCTTC CASSFPGQGPYNEQFF TRBD1 TRBJ2-1 few TRBV7-9
TGTGCCAGCAGTATATATGAGGGGCCTATTGGGGAACCCCAGCATTTT CASSIYEGPIGEPQHF . TRBJ1-5 . TRBV28